The clone carrying this T cell receptor (beta chain) came up many times. Its cognate antigen is unknown. CDR3 length: 14 residues. CDR1 is SGHRS, CDR2 YFSETQ, per germline. Trimming removed 0 bases from V and 3 bases from J, with 7 bases in between. From the 5' RACE reads, TCRdb called clonotypes with MiXCR, one entry per CDR3 protein. The sample gives approximately 46,000 distinct CDR3 sequences, 9% to 12% of which show up once; less than 6% is in the top ten. The unsorted libraries originated from 2 million PBMCs kept at -80 C. The sample is drawn from a study of neurological immune-mediated disorders. Study outcomes and limitations: There were no CDR3 amino acid sequences shared by expanded clones across subjects, a result suggesting private repertoires in all groups. HTLV-1-associated myelopathy had the most TCR clonal expansion, whereas multiple sclerosis had the least (lower than in healthy controls).

The receptor was derived from a man aged 65 to 79 with HTLV-1-associated myelopathy (HAM/TSP). The sample taken for sequencing was PBMCs. V usage is TRBV5-1 and J usage is TRBJ2-1; D remains unclear. This CDR3 reads CASSLGPGYNEQFF. CDR3 sequence (DNA): TGCGCCAGCAGCTTGGGGCCCGGCTACAATGAGCAGTTCTTC.